Below, 27 T cell receptor beta chains from the same sample are listed, as sequenced in a study of neurological immune-mediated disorders. Time point meaning: longitudinal time-point 2. TCRdb called the 5' RACE reads again in MiXCR, with one record for every CDR3 protein. The sample lists 40,000 to 60,000 distinct CDR3 sequences; 10% to 15% were seen once. The source material was PBMCs. The receptors derive from a male donor with HTLV-1-associated myelopathy (HAM/TSP).

The J gene is TRBJ2-7, the V gene TRBV20-1, with D unclear. V was pared by 3 bases and J by 0 bases, with 12 bases between. The length of the CDR3 is 14 residues. Germline assignment: CDR1 DFQATT and CDR2 SNEGSKA (reference sequence). The CDR3 reads CSASVAELSYEQYF. CDR3 nucleotides: TGCAGTGCTAGCGTGGCAGAACTCTCCTACGAGCAGTACTTC.

This clonotype showed up many times. The V gene is TRBV4-1, the J gene TRBJ2-3; the match to TRBD2 covers 14 bases. Germline CDR1 is MGHRA and CDR2 is YSYEKL. The V segment lost 1 base and the J segment 2 bases; nucleotides outside the gene matches: 8. This CDR3 has 19 residues. This CDR3 reads CASSQAFGTSGGNTDTQYF. Written as DNA, the CDR3 is TGCGCCAGCAGCCAAGCGTTTGGGACTAGCGGGGGTAACACAGATACGCAGTATTTT.

The gene calls are TRBV28 and TRBJ2-7; 8 nucleotides align to TRBD1. From germline, CDR1 is MDHEN and CDR2 SYDVKM. This CDR3 has 17 residues. Trimming removed 5 bases from V and 2 bases from J; junction bases left unmatched: 14. The CDR3 nucleotides are TGTGCCAGCAGTCCCGGACAGGGACGCCCTCTCGCCTACGAGCAGTACTTC. This gives the protein CASSPGQGRPLAYEQYF. Drawing the rest from reference TRBV28 and TRBJ2-7, the complete variable domain is DVKVTQSSRYLVKRTGEKVFLECVQDMDHENMFWYRQDPGLGLRLIYFSYDVKMKEKGDIPEGYSVSREKKERFSLILESASTNQTSMYLCASSPGQGRPLAYEQYFGPGTRLTVT.

This clonotype was observed at least ten times. The V gene is TRBV5-1, the J gene TRBJ2-2; 9 bases agree with TRBD2. The V gene end was trimmed by 3 bases and the J gene end by 0 bases; junction bases not matched to a gene: 9. This CDR3 region has 18 residues. Germline V lookup: CDR1 SGHRS, CDR2 YFSETQ. In DNA form, the CDR3 reads TGCGCCAGCAGCTCTTCTTTTGCGGGGGGGCCGAACACCGGGGAGCTGTTTTTT. It is translated as CASSSSFAGGPNTGELFF.

A note on this clonotype: The CDR3 carries no conserved terminal phenylalanine or tryptophan, so it likely arises from a read error. The limits of the CDR3 on the DNA are not certain, so only TCRdb's listed CDR3 is given. The chain recombines TRBV6-5 with TRBJ2-3; whether TRBD2, the table's D call, matches the DNA was not checked. Looked up from germline, CDR1 is MNHEY and CDR2 is SVGAGI. Inclusive of both ends, the CDR3 amounts to 15 amino acids. The CDR3 loop reads CASSLSADSTDTQDL.

This clonotype showed up just a few times. The chain links TRBV7-2 to TRBJ2-3, with a weak D call TRBD2 (5 bases). This CDR3 is 12 amino acids long. The germline V gene encodes CDR1 SGHTA and CDR2 FQGNSA. V lost 5 bases to trimming and J lost 7 bases, with 10 bases between them. The CDR3 nucleotides are TGTGCCAGCAGCCCGGGGTTTAATACGCAGTATTTT. It specifies CASSPGFNTQYF.

In this sample, this clonotype turned up many times. The junction shows a germline mismatch at one end, possibly a read error. This chain joins TRBV7-9 and TRBJ2-2, with D perhaps assigned TRBD1 or TRBD2 (6 bases each). CDR3 length: 16 residues. Germline lookup yields CDR1 SEHNR and CDR2 FQNEAQ (reference sequence). The CDR3 DNA is TGTGCCAGCACCCCACAGGGTCGCCCCTCCGGCGGGGAGCTGCTTTTT. It yields the protein CASTPQGRPSGGELLF.

This clonotype has at least ten counts. This rearrangement joins TRBV20-1 to TRBJ1-5; D gene ambiguous. CDR1 and CDR2 from the germline V gene are DFQATT and SNEGSKA (reference sequence). This CDR3 has 14 residues. The V end lost 3 bases, the J end lost 4 bases, and 13 bases lay between the germline ends. The CDR3 DNA sequence: TGCAGTGCTAGGGGTCAAAGTGGGAATCAGCCCCAGCATTTT. Encoded protein: CSARGQSGNQPQHF.

This chain uses TRBV20-1 with TRBJ1-2; a weak D match, TRBD1 (6 bases). With 0 bases removed from V and 2 bases from J, the gap between germline ends came to 10 bases. Germline CDR1 DFQATT, CDR2 SNEGSKA (reference sequence). The CDR3 length is 14 residues. The CDR3 bases are TGCAGTGCTAGAGATCGGACAGTGAACTATGGCTACACCTTC. Translated: CSARDRTVNYGYTF.

This clonotype has ten or more counts. V usage is TRBV24-1 and J usage is TRBJ2-7; tentative D call: TRBD1 (6 bases). The CDR3 sequence is 13 residues long. Germline V gives CDR1 KGHDR, CDR2 SFDVKD. V was shortened by 4 bases and J by 4 bases, with 10 bases between the two germline ends. Written as DNA, the CDR3 is TGTGCCACCAGTGAGGGGGCTTATTACGAGCAGTACTTC. Translated: CATSEGAYYEQYF.

This clonotype showed up many times. The chain uses TRBV7-2 and TRBJ1-6; weak D call: TRBD1 (5 bases). V was pared by 3 bases and J by 7 bases, with 13 bases between. Germline-derived CDR1 and CDR2 are SGHTA and FQGNSA. This CDR3 has 15 amino acids. The CDR3: CASSFAGTVNSPLHF. For the CDR3, the DNA is TGTGCCAGCAGCTTCGCCGGGACGGTGAATTCACCCCTCCACTTT. The full variable domain, rest sourced from reference TRBV7-2 and TRBJ1-6, is GAGVSQSPSNKVTEKGKDVELRCDPISGHTALYWYRQSLGQGLEFLIYFQGNSAPDKSGLPSDRFSAERTGGSVSTLTIQRTQQEDSAVYLCASSFAGTVNSPLHFGNGTRLTVT.

A note on this clonotype: A read error is possible here, since a much larger clone lies one base away. The chain has TRBV20-1 and TRBJ1-5, with TRBD1 matching over 9 bases. After removal of 7 bases from V and 5 bases from J, the junction contained 15 bases not matched to a gene. This CDR3 region has 16 residues. Germline lookup yields CDR1 DFQATT and CDR2 SNEGSKA (reference sequence). CDR3 amino acids: CSDNLPGQGTDQPQHF. In nucleotides, the CDR3 is TGCAGTGACAACCTACCGGGACAGGGTACCGATCAGCCCCAGCATTTT.

In its sample, this clonotype was seen many times. The V call is TRBV6-5, the J call TRBJ2-2; D uncertain. Germline V gene data show CDR1 as MNHEY and CDR2 as SVGAGI. The CDR3 runs 13 residues. V was shortened by 0 bases and J by 7 bases, with 6 bases between the two germline ends. Here the CDR3 reads CASSYSRNGELFF. CDR3 nucleotides: TGTGCCAGCAGTTACTCGAGAAACGGGGAGCTGTTTTTT.

This clonotype came up many times. V usage is TRBV4-1 and J usage is TRBJ1-1, with 11 positions matching TRBD1. CDR3 length: 17 amino acids. Germline loops: CDR1 MGHRA, CDR2 YSYEKL. After removal of 1 base from V and 8 bases from J, the junction contained 12 bases not matched to a gene. The CDR3 loop is CASSQAGTGGFFREAFF. The CDR3 DNA is TGCGCCAGCAGCCAAGCCGGGACAGGGGGTTTCTTTCGGGAAGCTTTCTTT.

This clonotype was recorded at least ten times. The chain couples TRBV18 to TRBJ2-1; 9 nucleotides agree with TRBD2. Unmatched junction bases numbered 3, after V lost 3 bases and J lost 3 bases. This CDR3 has 15 amino acids. Per germline, CDR1 KGHSH and CDR2 LQKENI. CDR3 DNA sequence: TGTGCCAGCTCACCGCTAGCGGGGAACTACAATGAGCAGTTCTTC. Protein: CASSPLAGNYNEQFF.

This clonotype was seen ten or more times. J is TRBJ1-2 and V is TRBV20-1; D is uncertain. Between the trimmed V and J ends, which lost 0 bases and 8 bases, there was a span of 10 bases. Germline CDR1 reads DFQATT; CDR2 reads SNEGSKA (reference sequence). This CDR3 spans 12 amino acids. The DNA of the CDR3 is TGCAGTGCTAGAGAACCCCCCGGGGGCTACACCTTC. Amino acids: CSAREPPGGYTF.

This clonotype was seen ten or more times. This rearrangement joins TRBV10-3 to TRBJ2-6, with 10 bases identical to TRBD1. The CDR3 is made up of 16 amino acids. Germline CDR1 reads ENHRY; CDR2 reads SYGVKD. J was trimmed by 1 base and V by 6 bases; bases with no gene match: 3. DNA of the CDR3: TGTGCCATCAGGCCGGGACAGGGGTCTGGGGCCAACGTCCTGACTTTC. Translated: CAIRPGQGSGANVLTF.

This clonotype was picked up many times. The J gene is TRBJ1-5, the V gene TRBV7-2; D not resolved. V was cut by 5 bases and J by 6 bases, with 11 bases left in between. The CDR3 is made up of 13 amino acids. The germline gives CDR1 SGHTA, CDR2 FQGNSA. The CDR3 DNA sequence: TGTGCCAGCAGCCCCCATTCAGGTCAGCCCCAGCATTTT. Its protein product is CASSPHSGQPQHF.

V gene TRBV7-9 combines with J gene TRBJ2-7, with 9 bases lining up with TRBD1. Looked up from germline, CDR1 is SEHNR and CDR2 is FQNEAQ (reference sequence). This CDR3 region has 13 residues. V was pared by 7 bases and J by 3 bases, with 4 bases of the junction left unmatched. The CDR3 DNA reads TGTGCCAGCATCGAGGACAGGGGCTACGAGCAGTACTTC. It specifies CASIEDRGYEQYF.

V is TRBV7-9 and J is TRBJ2-5; D unclear. Germline assignment: CDR1 SEHNR and CDR2 FQNEAQ (reference sequence). This CDR3 contains 16 residues. V was clipped by 5 bases and J by 4 bases, with 20 bases between them. CDR3: CASSRPALDPRETQYF. CDR3 sequence (DNA): TGTGCCAGCAGCCGCCCCGCTCTCGATCCCCGAGAGACCCAGTACTTC.

With respect to this clonotype: This clone may be a read error of a much larger clone one base away. The genes are TRBV4-3 and TRBJ2-7; 7 nucleotides align to TRBD1. The CDR3 consists of 14 residues. Germline V lookup: CDR1 LGHNA, CDR2 YSLEER. The CDR3 spells CACSQEDRSYEQYF. Written as DNA, the CDR3 is TGCGCCTGCAGCCAAGAGGACAGGTCCTACGAGCAGTACTTC.

The sample holds many counts of this clonotype. CDR3 coding DNA: TGTGCCAGCAGGGTGGGCGGTCAGCCCCAGCATTTT. Translated: CASRVGGQPQHF. The chain uses TRBV12-3 or TRBV12-4 and TRBJ1-5; D is unresolved. V lost 6 bases and J lost 6, with 9 bases in between. The CDR3 covers 12 residues.

This clonotype was recorded many times. The chain joins TRBV28 to TRBJ2-5; tentatively, D is TRBD1 (6 bases). CDR1 and CDR2 (germline): MDHEN, SYDVKM. The CDR3 sequence is 14 residues long. V lost 6 bases, J lost 0 bases, and 11 bases lay in between. The CDR3 nucleotides are TGTGCCAGCAGACCCGGGACATACCAAGAGACCCAGTACTTC. Amino acids: CASRPGTYQETQYF.

This clonotype was found many times. This chain connects TRBV21-1 to TRBJ1-1; TRBD1, as called in the table, went unchecked against the DNA. TRBV21-1 constitutes a pseudogene. CDR3 length equals 16 residues. Here the CDR3 DNA reads TGTGCCAGCAGCAATTTCGGGACAGGGGGCAGGACTGAAGCTTTCTTT. It encodes CASSNFGTGGRTEAFF.

This clonotype occurred many times. The genes are TRBV5-1 and TRBJ2-3; D may be TRBD2 (5 bases). The germline V gene encodes CDR1 SGHRS and CDR2 YFSETQ. V gave up 5 bases and J gave up 0 bases, with 10 bases separating them. This CDR3 spans 14 amino acids. CDR3 in DNA: TGCGCCAGCAGACGAGCGGCTAGCACAGATACGCAGTATTTT. It translates to CASRRAASTDTQYF.

This clonotype was seen at least ten times. The J gene is TRBJ2-1, the V gene TRBV20-1; tentative D call: TRBD2 (5 bases). CDR1 DFQATT and CDR2 SNEGSKA come from the germline V gene (reference sequence). The CDR3 has 15 amino acids. V gave up 2 bases and J gave up 0 bases, with 11 bases separating them. This CDR3 reads CSARTRGSSYNEQFF. CDR3 nucleotide sequence: TGCAGTGCTAGAACTAGAGGGAGCTCCTACAATGAGCAGTTCTTC.

This clonotype was seen many times. The chain employs TRBV12-3 or TRBV12-4 and TRBJ2-3; D possibly uses TRBD1 or TRBD2 (6 bases each). The CDR3 consists of 15 residues. Trimming pared 3 bases from V and 2 bases from J, leaving 12 bases between. CDR3 protein: CASSFRGVPTDTQYF. In nucleotides, the CDR3 is TGTGCCAGCAGTTTTAGGGGGGTCCCCACAGATACGCAGTATTTT.